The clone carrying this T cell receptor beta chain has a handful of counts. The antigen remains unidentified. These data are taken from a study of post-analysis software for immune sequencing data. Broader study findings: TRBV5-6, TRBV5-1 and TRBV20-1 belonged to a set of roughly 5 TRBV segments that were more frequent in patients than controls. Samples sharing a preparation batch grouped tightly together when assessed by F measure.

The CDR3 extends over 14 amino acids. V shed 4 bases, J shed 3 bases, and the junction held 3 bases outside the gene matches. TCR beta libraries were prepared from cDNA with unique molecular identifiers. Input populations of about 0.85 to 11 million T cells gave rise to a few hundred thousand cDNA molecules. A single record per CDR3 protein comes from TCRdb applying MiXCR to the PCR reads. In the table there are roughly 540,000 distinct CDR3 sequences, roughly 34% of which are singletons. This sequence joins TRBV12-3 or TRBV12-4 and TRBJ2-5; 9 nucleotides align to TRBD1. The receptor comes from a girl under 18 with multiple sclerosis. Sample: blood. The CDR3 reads CASSSGTGKETQYF. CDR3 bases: TGTGCCAGCAGTTCCGGGACAGGGAAAGAGACCCAGTACTTC.